The present entry profiles one T cell receptor beta chain with its context. Its antigen is as yet unknown. The data are from a study of shared clonotypes between healthy human individuals. Profiled with immunoSEQ multiplex PCR; TCRdb holds only in-frame clones, not every one. This repertoire shows more than 400,000 clones, around four fifths found once; its top ten account for about 12%. Regarding the study as a whole: Clonotype sharing across donors was expected to vary with sequencing depth. The study drew on few donors, limiting represented genetic and exposure-history diversity.

Germline V lookup: CDR1 SGHTA, CDR2 FQGNSA. J was trimmed by 4 bases and V by 5 bases; bases with no gene match: 0. The CDR3 length is 12 residues. The sample taken for sequencing was PBMCs. The sequence was collected from a woman aged 40-49 years in good health. Some clones in this sample may be carry-over from other donors' samples. V and J are TRBV7-2 and TRBJ2-3; TRBD2 matches at 7 bases. CDR3 sequence: CASSTSADTQYF. DNA for the CDR3: TGTGCCAGCAGCACTAGCGCAGATACGCAGTATTTT.